This note documents a single T cell receptor beta chain sequence. V gave up 4 bases and J gave up 4 bases; unmatched junction bases: 5. There are 14 residues in the CDR3. From germline, CDR1 is SGHTA and CDR2 FQGNSA. This entry is derived from a study of blood T cell repertoires in COVID-19. Data came from immunoSEQ multiplex PCR; TCRdb stores just in-frame clones and leaves some out. The sample has about 85,000 clones; almost 90% are singletons. Sequencing was carried out using peripheral blood. The rearrangement uses TRBV7-2 and TRBJ2-7; 9 nucleotides line up with TRBD1. This clonotype was obtained from a woman of 80 years or more with acute or convalescent COVID-19. This CDR3 is CASSSTGGRYEQYF. In DNA, the CDR3 is TGTGCCAGCAGCTCGACAGGGGGAAGATACGAGCAGTACTTC. Variable domain in full (rest from reference TRBV7-2 and TRBJ2-7): GAGVSQSPSNKVTEKGKDVELRCDPISGHTALYWYRQSLGQGLEFLIYFQGNSAPDKSGLPSDRFSAERTGGSVSTLTIQRTQQEDSAVYLCASSSTGGRYEQYFGPGTRLTVT.